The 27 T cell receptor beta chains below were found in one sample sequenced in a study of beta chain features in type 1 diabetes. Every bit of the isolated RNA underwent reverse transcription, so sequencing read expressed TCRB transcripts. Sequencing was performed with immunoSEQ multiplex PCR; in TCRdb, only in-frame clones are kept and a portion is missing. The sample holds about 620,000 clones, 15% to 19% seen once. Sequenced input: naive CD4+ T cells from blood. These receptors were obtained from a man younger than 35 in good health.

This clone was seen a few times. This chain's CDR3 is CASSQGVSYEQYF. CDR3 in DNA: TGCGCCAGCAGCCAGGGGGTGTCCTACGAGCAGTACTTC. The rearrangement links TRBV4-3 to TRBJ2-7; D could derive from TRBD1 or TRBD2 (5 bases each). Deletions cut 3 bases from V and 1 base from J, with 7 bases between. The CDR3 length is 13 residues. Germline CDR1 LGHNA, CDR2 YSLEER.

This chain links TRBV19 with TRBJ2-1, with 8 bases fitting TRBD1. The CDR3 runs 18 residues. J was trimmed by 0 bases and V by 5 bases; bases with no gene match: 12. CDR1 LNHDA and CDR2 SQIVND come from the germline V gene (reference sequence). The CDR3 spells CASSARDRPTSSYNEQFF. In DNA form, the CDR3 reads TGTGCCAGTAGTGCCCGGGACAGGCCAACGAGCTCCTACAATGAGCAGTTCTTC.

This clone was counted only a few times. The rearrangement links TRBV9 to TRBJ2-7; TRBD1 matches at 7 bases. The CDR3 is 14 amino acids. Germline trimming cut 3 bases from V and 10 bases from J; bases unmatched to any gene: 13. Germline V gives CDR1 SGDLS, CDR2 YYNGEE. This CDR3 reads CASSGRQGSRSQYF. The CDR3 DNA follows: TGTGCCAGCAGCGGAAGACAGGGTAGCCGCTCTCAGTACTTC.

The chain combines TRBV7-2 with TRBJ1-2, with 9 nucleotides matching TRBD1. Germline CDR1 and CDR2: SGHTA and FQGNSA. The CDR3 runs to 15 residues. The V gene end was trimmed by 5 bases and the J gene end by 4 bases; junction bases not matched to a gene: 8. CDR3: CASSARQGGTYGYTF. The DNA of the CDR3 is TGTGCCAGCAGCGCCCGACAGGGGGGTACCTATGGCTACACCTTC. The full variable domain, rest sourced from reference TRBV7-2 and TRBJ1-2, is GAGVSQSPSNKVTEKGKDVELRCDPISGHTALYWYRQSLGQGLEFLIYFQGNSAPDKSGLPSDRFSAERTGGSVSTLTIQRTQQEDSAVYLCASSARQGGTYGYTFGSGTRLTVV.

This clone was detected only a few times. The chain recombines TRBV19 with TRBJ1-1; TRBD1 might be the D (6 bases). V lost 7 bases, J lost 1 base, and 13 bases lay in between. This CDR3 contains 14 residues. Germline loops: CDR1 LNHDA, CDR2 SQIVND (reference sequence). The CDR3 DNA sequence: TGTGCCAGTAAGACGTCACAGGGGAACACTGAAGCTTTCTTT. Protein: CASKTSQGNTEAFF.

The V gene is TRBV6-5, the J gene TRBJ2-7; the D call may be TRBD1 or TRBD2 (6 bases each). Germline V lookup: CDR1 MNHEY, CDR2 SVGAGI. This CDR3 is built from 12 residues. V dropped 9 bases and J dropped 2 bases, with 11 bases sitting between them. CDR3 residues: CASRGHPYEQYF. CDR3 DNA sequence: TGTGCCAGTCGGGGGCACCCCTACGAGCAGTACTTC.

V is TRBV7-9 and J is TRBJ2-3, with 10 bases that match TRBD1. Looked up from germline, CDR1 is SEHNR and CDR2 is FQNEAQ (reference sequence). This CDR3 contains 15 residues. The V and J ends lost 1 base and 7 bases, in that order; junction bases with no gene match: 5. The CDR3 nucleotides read TGTGCCAGCAGCTTAGGGAGACAGGGGGCAAATACGCAGTATTTT. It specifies CASSLGRQGANTQYF. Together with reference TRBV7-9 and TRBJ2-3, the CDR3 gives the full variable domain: DTGVSQNPRHKITKRGQNVTFRCDPISEHNRLYWYRQTLGQGPEFLTYFQNEAQLEKSRLLSDRFSAERPKGSFSTLEIQRTEQGDSAMYLCASSLGRQGANTQYFGPGTRLTVL.

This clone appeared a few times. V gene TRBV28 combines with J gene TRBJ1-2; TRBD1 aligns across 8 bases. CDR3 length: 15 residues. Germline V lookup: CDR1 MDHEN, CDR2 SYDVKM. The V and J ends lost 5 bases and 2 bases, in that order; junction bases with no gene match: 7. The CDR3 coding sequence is TGTGCCAGCAGTGAGCCGGGACAGGCAAACTATGGCTACACCTTC. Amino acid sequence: CASSEPGQANYGYTF.

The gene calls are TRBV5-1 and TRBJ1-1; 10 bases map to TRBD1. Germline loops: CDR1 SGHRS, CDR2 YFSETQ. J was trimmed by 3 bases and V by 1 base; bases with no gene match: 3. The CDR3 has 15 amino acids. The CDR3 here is CASSLMGTGDTEAFF. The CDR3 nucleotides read TGCGCCAGCAGCTTGATGGGGACAGGGGACACTGAAGCTTTCTTT.

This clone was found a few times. The CDR3: CASSRGQVVWSPLHF. The DNA of the CDR3 is TGTGCCAGCAGCCGCGGACAGGTTGTTTGGTCACCCCTCCACTTT. V and J are TRBV13 and TRBJ1-6; TRBD1 agrees at 7 bases. CDR1 and CDR2 from the germline V gene are PRHDT and FYEKMQ (reference sequence). CDR3 length equals 15 residues. Trimming cost V 5 bases and J 10 bases; bases outside gene matches: 11.

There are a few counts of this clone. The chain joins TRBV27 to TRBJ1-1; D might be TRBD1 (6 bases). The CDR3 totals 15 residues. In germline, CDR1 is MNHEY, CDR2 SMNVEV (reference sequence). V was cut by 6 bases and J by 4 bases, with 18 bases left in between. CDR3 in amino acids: CASRSPQGGGTEAFF. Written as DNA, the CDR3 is TGTGCCAGCAGATCCCCCCAGGGAGGGGGCACTGAAGCTTTCTTT.

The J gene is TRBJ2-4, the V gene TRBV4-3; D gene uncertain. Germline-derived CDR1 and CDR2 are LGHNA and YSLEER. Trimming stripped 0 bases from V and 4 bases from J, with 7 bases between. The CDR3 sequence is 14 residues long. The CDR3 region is CASSQEYRKNIQYF. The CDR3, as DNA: TGCGCCAGCAGCCAAGAATACAGAAAAAACATTCAGTACTTC.

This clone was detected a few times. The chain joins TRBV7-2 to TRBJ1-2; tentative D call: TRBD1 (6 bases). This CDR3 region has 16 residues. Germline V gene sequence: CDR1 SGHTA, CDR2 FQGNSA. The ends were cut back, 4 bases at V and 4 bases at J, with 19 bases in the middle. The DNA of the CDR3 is TGTGCCAGCAGCTCAACTCCTCAGGGGCTGGGCTATGGCTACACCTTC. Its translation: CASSSTPQGLGYGYTF.

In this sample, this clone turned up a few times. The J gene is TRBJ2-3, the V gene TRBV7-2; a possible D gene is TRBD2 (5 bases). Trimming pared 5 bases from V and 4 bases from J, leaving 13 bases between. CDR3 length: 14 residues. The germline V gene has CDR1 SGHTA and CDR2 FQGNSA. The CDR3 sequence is CASSPGLLADTQYF. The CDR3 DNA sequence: TGTGCCAGCAGCCCCGGACTTTTGGCAGATACGCAGTATTTT. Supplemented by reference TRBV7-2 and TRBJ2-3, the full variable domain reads GAGVSQSPSNKVTEKGKDVELRCDPISGHTALYWYRQSLGQGLEFLIYFQGNSAPDKSGLPSDRFSAERTGGSVSTLTIQRTQQEDSAVYLCASSPGLLADTQYFGPGTRLTVL.

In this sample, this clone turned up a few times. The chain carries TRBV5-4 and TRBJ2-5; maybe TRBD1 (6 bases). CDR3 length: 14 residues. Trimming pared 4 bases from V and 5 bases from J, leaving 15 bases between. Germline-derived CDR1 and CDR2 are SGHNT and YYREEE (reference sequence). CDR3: CASSQVGGWETQYF. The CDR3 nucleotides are TGTGCCAGCAGCCAAGTAGGGGGTTGGGAGACCCAGTACTTC.

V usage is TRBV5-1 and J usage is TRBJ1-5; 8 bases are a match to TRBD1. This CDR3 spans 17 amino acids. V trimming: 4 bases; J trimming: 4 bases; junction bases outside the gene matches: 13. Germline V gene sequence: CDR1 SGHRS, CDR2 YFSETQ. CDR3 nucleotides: TGCGCCAGCAGCCTCTATTCGACAGGGGAAGGGAATCAGCCCCAGCATTTT. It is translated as CASSLYSTGEGNQPQHF.

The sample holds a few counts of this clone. The CDR3 reads CASRTGVLQETQYF. The CDR3 region has the DNA TGCGCCAGCAGGACAGGGGTCCTCCAAGAGACCCAGTACTTC. V and J are TRBV5-1 and TRBJ2-5, with 8 bases matching TRBD1. The CDR3 totals 14 residues. The germline CDR1 and CDR2 sequences are SGHRS and YFSETQ. J gave up 1 base and V 5 bases, and 4 bases lay outside the gene matches.

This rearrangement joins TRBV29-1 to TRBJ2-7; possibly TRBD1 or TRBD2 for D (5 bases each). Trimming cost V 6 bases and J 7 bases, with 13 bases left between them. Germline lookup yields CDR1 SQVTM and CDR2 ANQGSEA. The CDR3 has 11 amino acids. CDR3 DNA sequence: TGCAGCGTCGCTGGGACCGCGGAGCAGTACTTC. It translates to CSVAGTAEQYF.

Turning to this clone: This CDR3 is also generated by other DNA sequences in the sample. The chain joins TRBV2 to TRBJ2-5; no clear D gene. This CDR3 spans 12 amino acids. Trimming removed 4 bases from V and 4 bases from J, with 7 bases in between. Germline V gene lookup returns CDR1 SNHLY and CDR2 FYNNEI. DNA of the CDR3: TGTGCCAGCAGTGGGCTGCGAGAGACCCAGTACTTC. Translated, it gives CASSGLRETQYF. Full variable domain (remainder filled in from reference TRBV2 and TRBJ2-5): EPEVTQTPSHQVTQMGQEVILRCVPISNHLYFYWYRQILGQKVEFLVSFYNNEISEKSEIFDDQFSVERPDGSNFTLKIRSTKLEDSAMYFCASSGLRETQYFGPGTRLLVL.

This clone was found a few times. CDR3 sequence reads: CASSRRTSGGKPYEQYF. The CDR3 nucleotides read TGTGCCAGCAGCAGAAGGACTAGCGGGGGGAAGCCCTACGAGCAGTACTTC. The J gene is TRBJ2-7, the V gene TRBV7-9; 14 bases match TRBD2. The CDR3 consists of 17 residues. The V segment lost 5 bases and the J segment 2 bases; nucleotides outside the gene matches: 8. Germline V gene lookup returns CDR1 SEHNR and CDR2 FQNEAQ (reference sequence).

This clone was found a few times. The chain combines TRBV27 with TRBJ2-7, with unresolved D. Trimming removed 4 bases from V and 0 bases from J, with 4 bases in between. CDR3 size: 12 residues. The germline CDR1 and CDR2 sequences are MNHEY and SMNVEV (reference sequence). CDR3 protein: CASSWNSYEQYF. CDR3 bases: TGTGCCAGCAGTTGGAACTCCTACGAGCAGTACTTC.

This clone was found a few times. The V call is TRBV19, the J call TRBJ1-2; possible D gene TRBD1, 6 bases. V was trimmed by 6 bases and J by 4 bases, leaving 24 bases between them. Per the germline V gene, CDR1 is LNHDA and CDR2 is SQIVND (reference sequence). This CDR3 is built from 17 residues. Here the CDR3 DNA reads TGTGCCAGTAGCCCGACCGGGGGCCAATTAACTAGCTATGGCTACACCTTC. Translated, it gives CASSPTGGQLTSYGYTF.

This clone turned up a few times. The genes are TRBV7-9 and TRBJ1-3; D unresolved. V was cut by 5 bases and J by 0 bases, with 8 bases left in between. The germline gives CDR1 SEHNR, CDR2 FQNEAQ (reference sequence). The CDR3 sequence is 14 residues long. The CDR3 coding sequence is TGTGCCAGCAGCCCCCAGGTCTCTGGAAACACCATATATTTT. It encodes CASSPQVSGNTIYF.

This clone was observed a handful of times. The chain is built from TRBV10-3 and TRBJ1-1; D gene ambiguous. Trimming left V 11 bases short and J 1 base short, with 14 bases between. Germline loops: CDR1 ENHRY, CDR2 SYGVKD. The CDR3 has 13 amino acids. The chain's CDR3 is CAVEGSWNTEAFF. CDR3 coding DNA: TGTGCCGTTGAAGGCAGCTGGAACACTGAAGCTTTCTTT.

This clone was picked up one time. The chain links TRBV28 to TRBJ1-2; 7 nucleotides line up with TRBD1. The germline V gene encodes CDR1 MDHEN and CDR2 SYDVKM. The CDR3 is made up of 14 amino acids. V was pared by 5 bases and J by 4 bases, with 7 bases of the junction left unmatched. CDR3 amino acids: CASSAGGSIYGYTF. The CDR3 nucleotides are TGTGCCAGCAGTGCAGGGGGATCGATCTATGGCTACACCTTC.

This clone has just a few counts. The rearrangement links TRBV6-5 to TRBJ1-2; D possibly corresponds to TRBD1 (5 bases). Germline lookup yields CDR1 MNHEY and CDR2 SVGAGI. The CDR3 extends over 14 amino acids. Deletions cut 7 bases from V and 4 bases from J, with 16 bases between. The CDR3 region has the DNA TGTGCCAGCACCCGGTCGGGGGGAGGCTATGGCTACACCTTC. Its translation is CASTRSGGGYGYTF.

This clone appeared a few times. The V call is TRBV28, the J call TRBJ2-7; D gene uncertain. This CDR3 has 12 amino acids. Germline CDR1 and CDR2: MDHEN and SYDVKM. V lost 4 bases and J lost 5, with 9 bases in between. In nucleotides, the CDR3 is TGTGCCAGCAGTTCTCGGACGAACGAGCAGTACTTC. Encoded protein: CASSSRTNEQYF.